This TCR beta chain was retrieved from a study of CD8+ T cells in alopecia areata. RNA, once extracted, was reverse transcribed into cDNA for use as the sequencing template. Data came from immunoSEQ multiplex PCR; TCRdb stores just in-frame clones and leaves some out. The sample lists 80,000 to 100,000 clones; 35% to 45% were seen once. This CDR3 contains 15 residues. Trimming stripped 5 bases from V and 2 bases from J, with 13 bases between. CDR1 is SGHTA, CDR2 FQGNSA, per germline. Isolation of CD4+ and CD8+ T cells from PBMCs was achieved by sorting. The chain joins TRBV7-2 to TRBJ1-5; TRBD1 might be the D (5 bases). The TCR sequence derives from a human donor with alopecia areata. The specimen sequenced was CD4+ T cells sorted from blood. The CDR3 spells CASSPEGVRNQPQHF. CDR3 bases: TGTGCCAGCAGCCCCGAAGGGGTCCGCAATCAGCCCCAGCATTTT.